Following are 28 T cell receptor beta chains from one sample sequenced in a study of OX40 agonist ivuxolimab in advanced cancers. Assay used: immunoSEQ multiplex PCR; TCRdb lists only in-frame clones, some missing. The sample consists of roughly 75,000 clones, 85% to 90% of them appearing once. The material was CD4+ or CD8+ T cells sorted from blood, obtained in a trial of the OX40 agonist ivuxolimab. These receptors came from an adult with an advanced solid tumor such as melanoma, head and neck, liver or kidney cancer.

The CDR3 region is CASSPVAGYGYTF. The CDR3 nucleotides are TGTGCCAGCAGCCCCGTGGCGGGCTATGGCTACACCTTC. The V gene is TRBV6-5, the J gene TRBJ1-2, with D unresolved. Germline CDR1 is MNHEY and CDR2 is SVGAGI. This CDR3 is 13 amino acids long. Deletions cut 6 bases from V and 4 bases from J, with 12 bases between.

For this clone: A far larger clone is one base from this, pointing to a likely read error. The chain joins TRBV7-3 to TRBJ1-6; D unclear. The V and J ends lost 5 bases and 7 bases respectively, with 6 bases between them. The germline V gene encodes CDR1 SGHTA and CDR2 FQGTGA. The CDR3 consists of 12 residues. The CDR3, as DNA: TGTGCCAGCAGCCCCGGAAATTCACCCCTCCACTTT. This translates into CASSPGNSPLHF.

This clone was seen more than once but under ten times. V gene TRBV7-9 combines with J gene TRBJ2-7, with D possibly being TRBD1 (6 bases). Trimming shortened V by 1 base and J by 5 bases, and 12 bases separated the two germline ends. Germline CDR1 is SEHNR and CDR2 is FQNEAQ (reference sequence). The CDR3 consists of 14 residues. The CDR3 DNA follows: TGTGCCAGCAGCTTAGAAGGGGGAAACCACGAGCAGTACTTC. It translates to CASSLEGGNHEQYF.

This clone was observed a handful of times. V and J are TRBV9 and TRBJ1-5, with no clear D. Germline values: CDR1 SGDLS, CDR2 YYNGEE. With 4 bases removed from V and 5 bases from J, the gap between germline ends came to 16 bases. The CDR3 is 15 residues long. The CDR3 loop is CASSISGNLDQPQHF. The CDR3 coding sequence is TGTGCCAGCAGCATCTCGGGGAACTTGGATCAGCCCCAGCATTTT.

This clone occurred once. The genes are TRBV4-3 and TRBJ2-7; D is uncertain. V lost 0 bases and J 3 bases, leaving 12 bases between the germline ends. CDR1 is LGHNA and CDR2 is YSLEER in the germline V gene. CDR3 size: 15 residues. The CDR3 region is CASSQDRAGYYEQYF. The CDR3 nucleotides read TGCGCCAGCAGCCAAGATAGGGCCGGATACTACGAGCAGTACTTC.

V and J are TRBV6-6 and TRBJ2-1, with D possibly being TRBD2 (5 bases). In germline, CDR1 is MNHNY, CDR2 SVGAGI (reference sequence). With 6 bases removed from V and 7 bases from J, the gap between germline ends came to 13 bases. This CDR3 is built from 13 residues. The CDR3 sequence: CASSPRGRNEQFF. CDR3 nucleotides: TGTGCCAGCAGCCCCCGGGGAAGGAATGAGCAGTTCTTC.

CDR3 nucleotides: TGTGCCAGCAGTCCCCAATGGACTAGCGGGAGCTACGAGCAGTACTTC. Its protein product is CASSPQWTSGSYEQYF. This chain uses TRBV28 with TRBJ2-7, with 13 bases lining up with TRBD2. This CDR3 contains 16 residues. Germline V lookup: CDR1 MDHEN, CDR2 SYDVKM. Trimming took 5 bases from V and 3 from J; bases not matched to a gene: 7.

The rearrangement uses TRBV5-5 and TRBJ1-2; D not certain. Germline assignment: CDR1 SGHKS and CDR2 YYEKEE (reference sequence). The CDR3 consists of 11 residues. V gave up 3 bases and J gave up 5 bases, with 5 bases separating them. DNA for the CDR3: TGTGCCAGCAGCTCAATTTATGGCTACACCTTC. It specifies CASSSIYGYTF.

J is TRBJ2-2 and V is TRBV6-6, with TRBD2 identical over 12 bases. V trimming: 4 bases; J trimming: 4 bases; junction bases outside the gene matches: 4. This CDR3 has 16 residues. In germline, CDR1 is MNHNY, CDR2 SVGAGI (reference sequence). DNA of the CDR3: TGTGCCAGCAGTTTCCCGACTAGCGGGGGCACCGGGGAGCTGTTTTTT. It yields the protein CASSFPTSGGTGELFF.

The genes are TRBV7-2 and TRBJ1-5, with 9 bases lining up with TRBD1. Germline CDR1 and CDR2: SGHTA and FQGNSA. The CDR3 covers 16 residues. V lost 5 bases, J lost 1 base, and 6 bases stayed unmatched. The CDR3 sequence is CASSVGTGRSNQPQHF. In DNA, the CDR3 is TGTGCCAGCAGCGTAGGGACAGGGCGCAGCAATCAGCCCCAGCATTTT.

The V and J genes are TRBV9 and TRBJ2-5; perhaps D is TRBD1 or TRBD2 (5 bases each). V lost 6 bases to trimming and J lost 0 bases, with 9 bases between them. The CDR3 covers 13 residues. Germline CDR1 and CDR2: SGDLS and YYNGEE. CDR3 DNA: TGTGCCAGCAACGAGGGGTACCAAGAGACCCAGTACTTC. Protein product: CASNEGYQETQYF. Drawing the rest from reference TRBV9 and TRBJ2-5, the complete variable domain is DSGVTQTPKHLITATGQRVTLRCSPRSGDLSVYWYQQSLDQGLQFLIQYYNGEERAKGNILERFSAQQFPDLHSELNLSSLELGDSALYFCASNEGYQETQYFGPGTRLLVL.

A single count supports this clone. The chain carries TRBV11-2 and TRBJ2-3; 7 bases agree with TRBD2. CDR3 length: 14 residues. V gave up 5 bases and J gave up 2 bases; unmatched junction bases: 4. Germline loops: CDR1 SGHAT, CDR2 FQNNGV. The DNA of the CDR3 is TGTGCCAGCAGCCCCCGGGAGGTCACAGATACGCAGTATTTT. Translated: CASSPREVTDTQYF.

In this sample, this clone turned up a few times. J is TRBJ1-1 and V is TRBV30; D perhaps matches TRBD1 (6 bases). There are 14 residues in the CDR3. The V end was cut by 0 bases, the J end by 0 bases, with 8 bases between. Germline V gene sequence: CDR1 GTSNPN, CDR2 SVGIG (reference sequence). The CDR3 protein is CAWSVGGLNTEAFF. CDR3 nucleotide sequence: TGTGCCTGGAGTGTAGGGGGGCTGAACACTGAAGCTTTCTTT.

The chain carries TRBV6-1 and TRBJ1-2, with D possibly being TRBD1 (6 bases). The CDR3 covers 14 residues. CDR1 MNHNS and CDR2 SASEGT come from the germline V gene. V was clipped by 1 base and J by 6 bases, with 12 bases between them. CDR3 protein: CASSEGHRDHGYTF. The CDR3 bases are TGTGCCAGCAGTGAAGGGCACAGGGACCATGGCTACACCTTC.

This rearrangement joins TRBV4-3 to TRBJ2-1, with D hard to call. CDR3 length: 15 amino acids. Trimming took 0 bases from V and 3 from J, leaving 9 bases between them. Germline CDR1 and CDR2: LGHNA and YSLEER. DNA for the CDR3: TGCGCCAGCAGCCAAGATCGGGCTAGCTACAATGAGCAGTTCTTC. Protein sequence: CASSQDRASYNEQFF.

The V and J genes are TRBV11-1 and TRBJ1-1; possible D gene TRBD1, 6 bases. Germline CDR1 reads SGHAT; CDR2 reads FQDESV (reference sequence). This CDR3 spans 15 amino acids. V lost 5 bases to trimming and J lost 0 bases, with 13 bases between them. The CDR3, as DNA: TGTGCCAGCAGCCCCTACAGGGCGCTGAACACTGAAGCTTTCTTT. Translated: CASSPYRALNTEAFF.

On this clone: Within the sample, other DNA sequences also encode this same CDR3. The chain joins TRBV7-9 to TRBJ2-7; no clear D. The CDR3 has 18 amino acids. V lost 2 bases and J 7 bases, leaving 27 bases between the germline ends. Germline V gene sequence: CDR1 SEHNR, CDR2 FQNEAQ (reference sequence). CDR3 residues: CASSLLLSSALLEPEQYF. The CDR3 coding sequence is TGTGCCAGCAGCTTACTTCTTAGTTCGGCTCTCCTAGAACCTGAGCAGTACTTC.

The CDR3, as DNA: TGTGCCAGTAGCGCTACTAGCGACACCTACGAGCAGTACTTC. Protein: CASSATSDTYEQYF. This sequence joins TRBV19 and TRBJ2-7, with TRBD2 matching 7 bases. Germline CDR1 is LNHDA and CDR2 is SQIVND (reference sequence). The trim removed 6 bases at V and 2 bases at J, leaving 7 bases unmatched. The CDR3 is made up of 14 amino acids.

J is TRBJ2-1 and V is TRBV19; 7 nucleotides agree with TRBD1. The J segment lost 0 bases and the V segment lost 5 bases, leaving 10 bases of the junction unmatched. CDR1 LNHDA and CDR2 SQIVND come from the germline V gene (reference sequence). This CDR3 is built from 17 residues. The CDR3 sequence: CASSPPAGGSSYNEQFF. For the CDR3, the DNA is TGTGCCAGTAGTCCCCCGGCAGGGGGAAGCTCCTACAATGAGCAGTTCTTC. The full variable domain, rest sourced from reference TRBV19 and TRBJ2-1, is DGGITQSPKYLFRKEGQNVTLSCEQNLNHDAMYWYRQDPGQGLRLIYYSQIVNDFQKGDIAEGYSVSREKKESFPLTVTSAQKNPTAFYLCASSPPAGGSSYNEQFFGPGTRLTVL.

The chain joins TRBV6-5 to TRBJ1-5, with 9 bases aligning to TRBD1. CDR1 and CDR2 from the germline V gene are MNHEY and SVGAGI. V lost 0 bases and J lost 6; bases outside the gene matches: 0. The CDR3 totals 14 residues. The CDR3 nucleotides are TGTGCCAGCAGTTACTCACAGGGGGCTCAGCCCCAGCATTTT. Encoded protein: CASSYSQGAQPQHF.

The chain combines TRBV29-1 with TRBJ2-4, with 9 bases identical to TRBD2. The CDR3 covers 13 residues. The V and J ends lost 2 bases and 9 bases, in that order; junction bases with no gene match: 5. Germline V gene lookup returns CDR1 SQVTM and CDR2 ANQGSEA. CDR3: CSVELAGMSIQYF. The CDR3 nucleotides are TGCAGCGTTGAACTAGCGGGAATGAGCATTCAGTACTTC.

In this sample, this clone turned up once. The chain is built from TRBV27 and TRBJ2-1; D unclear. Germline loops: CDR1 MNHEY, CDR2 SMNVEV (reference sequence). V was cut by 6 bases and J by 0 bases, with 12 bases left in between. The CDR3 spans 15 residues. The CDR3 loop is CASRPIGPSYNEQFF. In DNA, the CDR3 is TGTGCCAGCAGGCCCATCGGACCCTCCTACAATGAGCAGTTCTTC.

The CDR3 sequence: CAADSSTDTQYF. The DNA for the CDR3 is TGTGCCGCGGACAGCTCCACAGATACGCAGTATTTT. The chain carries TRBV6-6 and TRBJ2-3; possibly TRBD1 for D (6 bases). The CDR3 sequence is 12 residues long. Trimming shortened V by 11 bases and J by 2 bases, and 11 bases separated the two germline ends. Germline assignment: CDR1 MNHNY and CDR2 SVGAGI (reference sequence).

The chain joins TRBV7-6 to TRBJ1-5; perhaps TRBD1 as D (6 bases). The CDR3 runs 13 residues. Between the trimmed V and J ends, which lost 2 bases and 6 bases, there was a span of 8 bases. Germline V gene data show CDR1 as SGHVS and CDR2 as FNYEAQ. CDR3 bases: TGTGCCAGCAGCTTATTAGGGGGTCAGCCCCAGCATTTT. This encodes CASSLLGGQPQHF. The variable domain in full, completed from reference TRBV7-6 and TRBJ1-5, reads GAGVSQSPRYKVTKRGQDVALRCDPISGHVSLYWYRQALGQGPEFLTYFNYEAQQDKSGLPNDRFSAERPEGSISTLTIQRTEQRDSAMYRCASSLLGGQPQHFGDGTRLSIL.

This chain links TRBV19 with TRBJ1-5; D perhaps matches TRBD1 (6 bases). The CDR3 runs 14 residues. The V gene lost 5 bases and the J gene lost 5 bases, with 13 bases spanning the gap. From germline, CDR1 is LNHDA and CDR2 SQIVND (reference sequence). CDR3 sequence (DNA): TGTGCCAGTAGTTCTTATACAGGGTATCAGCCCCAGCATTTT. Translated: CASSSYTGYQPQHF.

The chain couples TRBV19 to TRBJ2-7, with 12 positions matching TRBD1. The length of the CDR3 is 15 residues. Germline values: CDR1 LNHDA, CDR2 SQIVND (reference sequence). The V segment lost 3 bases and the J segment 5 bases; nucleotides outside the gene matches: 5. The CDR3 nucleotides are TGTGCCAGTAGTATGACCGGGACAGGGGGCGACGAGCAGTACTTC. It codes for CASSMTGTGGDEQYF.

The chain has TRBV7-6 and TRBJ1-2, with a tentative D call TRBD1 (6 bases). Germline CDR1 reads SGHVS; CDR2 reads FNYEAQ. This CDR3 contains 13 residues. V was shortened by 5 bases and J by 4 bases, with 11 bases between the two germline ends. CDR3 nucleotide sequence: TGTGCCAGCAGCCAGGACAGCCTCTATGGCTACACCTTC. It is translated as CASSQDSLYGYTF.

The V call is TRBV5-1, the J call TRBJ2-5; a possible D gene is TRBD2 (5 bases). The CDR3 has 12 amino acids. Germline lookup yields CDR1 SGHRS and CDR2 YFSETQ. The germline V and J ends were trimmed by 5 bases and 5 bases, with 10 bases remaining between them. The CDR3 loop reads CASSSGGETQYF. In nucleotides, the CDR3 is TGCGCCAGCAGTTCAGGCGGGGAGACCCAGTACTTC.